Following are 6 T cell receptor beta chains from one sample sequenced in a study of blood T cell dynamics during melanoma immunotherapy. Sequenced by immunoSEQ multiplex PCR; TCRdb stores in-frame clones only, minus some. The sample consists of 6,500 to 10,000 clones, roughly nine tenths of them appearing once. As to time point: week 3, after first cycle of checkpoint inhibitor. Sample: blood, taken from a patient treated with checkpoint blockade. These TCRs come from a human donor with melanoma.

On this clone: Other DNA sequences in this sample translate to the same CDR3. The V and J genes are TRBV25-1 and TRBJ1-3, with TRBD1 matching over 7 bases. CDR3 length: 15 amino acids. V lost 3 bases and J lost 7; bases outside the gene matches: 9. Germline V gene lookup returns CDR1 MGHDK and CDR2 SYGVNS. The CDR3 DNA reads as TGTGCCAGCAGTGACCCTAGGACAGGCGACAACACCATATATTTT. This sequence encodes CASSDPRTGDNTIYF. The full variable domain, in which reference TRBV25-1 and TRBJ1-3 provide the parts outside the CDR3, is EADIYQTPRYLVIGTGKKITLECSQTMGHDKMYWYQQDPGMELHLIHYSYGVNSTEKGDLSSESTVSRIRTEHFPLTLESARPSHTSQYLCASSDPRTGDNTIYFGEGSWLTVV.

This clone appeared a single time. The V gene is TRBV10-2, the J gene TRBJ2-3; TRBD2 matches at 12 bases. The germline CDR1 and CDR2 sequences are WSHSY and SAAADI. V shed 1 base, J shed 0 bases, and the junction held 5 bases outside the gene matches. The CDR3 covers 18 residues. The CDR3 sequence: CASSEFLAGGPSTDTQYF. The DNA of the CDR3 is TGCGCCAGCAGTGAGTTTCTAGCGGGAGGGCCGAGCACAGATACGCAGTATTTT.

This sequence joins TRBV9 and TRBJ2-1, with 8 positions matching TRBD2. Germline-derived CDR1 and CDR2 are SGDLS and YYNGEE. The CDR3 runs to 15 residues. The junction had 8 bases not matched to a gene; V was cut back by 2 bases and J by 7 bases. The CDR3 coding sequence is TGTGCCAGCAGCGTTAGCGGGGCGACTCGAAATGAGCAGTTCTTC. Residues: CASSVSGATRNEQFF.

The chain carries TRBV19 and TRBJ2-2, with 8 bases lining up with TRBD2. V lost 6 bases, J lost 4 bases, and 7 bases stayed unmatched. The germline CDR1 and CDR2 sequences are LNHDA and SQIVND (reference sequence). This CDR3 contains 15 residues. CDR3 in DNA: TGTGCCAGTAGCTCCGGGGGGGCCCCCACCGGGGAGCTGTTTTTT. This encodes CASSSGGAPTGELFF.

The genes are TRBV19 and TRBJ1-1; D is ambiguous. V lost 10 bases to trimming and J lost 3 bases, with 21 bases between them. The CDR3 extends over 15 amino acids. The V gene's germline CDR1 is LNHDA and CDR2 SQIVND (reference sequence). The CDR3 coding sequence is TGTGCCACTCACCAACAACCCCTTGGGGACACTGAAGCTTTCTTT. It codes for CATHQQPLGDTEAFF.

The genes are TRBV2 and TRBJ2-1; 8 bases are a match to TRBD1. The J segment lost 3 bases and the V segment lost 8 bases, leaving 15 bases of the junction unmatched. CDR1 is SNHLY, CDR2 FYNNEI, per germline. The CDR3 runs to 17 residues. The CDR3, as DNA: TGTGCCAGCGGCAGTTCGGTTCGGACAGGGAACTACAATGAGCAGTTCTTC. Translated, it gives CASGSSVRTGNYNEQFF.